Listed below are T cell receptor beta chains from one sample, sequenced in a study of T cell repertoires in cytomegalovirus infection. A single record per CDR3 protein comes from TCRdb applying MiXCR to the reads. The sample contains 300,000 or so distinct CDR3 sequences, roughly 24% of which appear only once. The material sequenced was PBMCs. The receptors stem from a human donor in good health (CMV status not recorded). Some clones in this sample may be carry-over from other donors' samples. CDR3s include the opening cysteine and the closing phenylalanine or tryptophan. The D gene is left open where the match is weak. Size is stated for part of the rows, as once, few or many counts, or as a class when the clone is expanded.

size | J | V | D | CDR3 | DNA
NA | TRBJ2-1 | TRBV6-5 | TRBD2 | CASSYNLAGSGGSYNEQFF | TGTGCCAGCAGTTACAACCTAGCGGGTTCTGGGGGCTCCTACAATGAGCAGTTCTTC
many | TRBJ2-5 | TRBV7-6 | NA | CASSLAQGETQYF | TGTGCCAGCAGCTTAGCCCAGGGAGAGACCCAGTACTTC
NA | TRBJ1-5 | TRBV19 | TRBD1 | CASSPELRGTLDRASNQPQHF | TGTGCCAGTAGCCCCGAACTTAGAGGGACGTTAGACAGGGCCAGCAATCAGCCCCAGCATTTT
NA | TRBJ1-1 | TRBV10-3 | NA | CAISEPGHMNTEAFF | TGTGCCATCAGTGAGCCGGGACATATGAACACTGAAGCTTTCTTT
NA | TRBJ2-7 | TRBV23-1 | NA | CASSQSRSGHSYEQYF | TGCGCCAGCAGTCAATCTCGAAGCGGGCACTCCTACGAGCAGTACTTC
NA | TRBJ2-7 | TRBV5-1 | NA | CASSLAGWGSSYEQYF | TGCGCCAGCAGCTTGGCTGGCTGGGGGAGCTCCTACGAGCAGTACTTC
NA | TRBJ2-1 | TRBV5-4 | NA | CASSLDVYNEQFF | TGTGCCAGCAGCTTGGATGTGTACAATGAGCAGTTCTTC
NA | TRBJ2-7 | TRBV4-1 | TRBD1 | CASSQTRDSRRYEQYF | TGCGCCAGCAGCCAAACACGGGACAGCCGAAGGTACGAGCAGTACTTC
few | TRBJ2-2 | TRBV11-2 | NA | CASSLGPVGELFF | TGTGCCAGCAGCTTGGGCCCCGTCGGGGAGCTGTTTTTT
few | TRBJ2-1 | TRBV28 | TRBD2 | CASTSLAGSSYNEQFF | TGTGCCAGCACTTCCCTAGCGGGGAGCTCCTACAATGAGCAGTTCTTC
NA | TRBJ1-1 | TRBV6-2/TRBV6-3 | NA | CASSSPPTEAFF | TGTGCCAGCAGTTCCCCCCCCACTGAAGCTTTCTTT
few | TRBJ2-1 | TRBV6-1 | NA | CASSEVSWVYNEQFF | TGTGCCAGCAGTGAAGTCTCCTGGGTCTACAATGAGCAGTTCTTC
NA | TRBJ2-1 | TRBV4-3 | NA | CASSHLGGNEQFF | TGCGCCAGCAGCCACTTAGGCGGGAATGAGCAGTTCTTC
NA | TRBJ2-5 | TRBV20-1 | NA | CSAKGGVETQYF | TGCAGTGCTAAAGGGGGGGTGGAGACCCAGTACTTC
many | TRBJ1-1 | TRBV7-2 | NA | CASSDRGLLRAEAFF | TGTGCCAGCAGCGATAGGGGACTTTTAAGAGCTGAAGCTTTCTTT
NA | TRBJ2-7 | TRBV11-2 | NA | CASSPEHPGVSYEQYF | TGTGCCAGCAGCCCAGAACACCCGGGGGTTAGCTACGAGCAGTACTTC
many | TRBJ1-5 | TRBV29-1 | NA | CSVEAGGQQPQHF | TGCAGCGTTGAAGCTGGGGGGCAACAGCCCCAGCATTTT
NA | TRBJ1-3 | TRBV29-1 | NA | CSVEDRGSHSGNTIYF | TGCAGCGTTGAAGATCGCGGCAGCCACTCTGGAAACACCATATATTTT
NA | TRBJ2-5 | TRBV10-3 | TRBD1 | CAIRGAPGQGAEETQYF | TGTGCCATCAGGGGGGCACCGGGACAGGGGGCCGAGGAGACCCAGTACTTC
few | TRBJ2-7 | TRBV28 | TRBD1 | CASRSSGTGGHEQYF | TGTGCCAGCCGATCTTCCGGGACAGGGGGCCACGAGCAGTACTTC
NA | TRBJ2-1 | TRBV29-1 | NA | CSVASNSYNEQFF | TGCAGCGTTGCGAGTAACTCCTACAATGAGCAGTTCTTC
NA | TRBJ2-3 | TRBV24-1 | NA | CATSEATDTQYF | TGTGCCACCAGTGAAGCCACAGATACGCAGTATTTT
NA | TRBJ2-1 | TRBV7-8 | TRBD2 | CASSSPRSGRTQYNEQFF | TGTGCCAGCAGCAGCCCTCGGAGCGGGAGGACTCAATACAATGAGCAGTTCTTC
many | TRBJ1-1 | TRBV7-2 | NA | CASSPSWGQGPTAFF | TGTGCCAGCAGCCCGAGCTGGGGACAAGGACCCACGGCTTTCTTT
many | TRBJ1-4 | TRBV7-6 | TRBD1 | CASSYVTRGQANEKLFF | TGTGCCAGCAGCTACGTAACTCGGGGACAGGCTAATGAAAAACTGTTTTTT
few | TRBJ2-5 | TRBV24-1 | NA | CATSGGRVSETQYF | TGTGCCACCAGTGGTGGCAGGGTGTCGGAGACCCAGTACTTC
NA | TRBJ2-1 | TRBV6-1 | TRBD1 | CASSPGQGQFF | TGTGCCAGCAGCCCGGGACAGGGCCAGTTCTTC
few | TRBJ2-2 | TRBV19 | TRBD1 | CASSPGWTGITGELFF | TGTGCCAGTAGTCCGGGGTGGACAGGGATCACCGGGGAGCTGTTTTTT
NA | TRBJ2-1 | TRBV24-1 | TRBD2 | CATSDLLASGYNEQFF | TGTGCCACCAGTGATTTGCTGGCTAGCGGTTACAATGAGCAGTTCTTC
NA | TRBJ2-7 | TRBV20-1 | NA | CSARDTASGDEQYF | TGCAGTGCTAGAGATACAGCCTCCGGGGACGAGCAGTACTTC
NA | TRBJ2-3 | TRBV20-1 | TRBD2 | CSAEKLAGGTDTQYF | TGCAGTGCTGAAAAACTAGCGGGGGGCACAGATACGCAGTATTTT
NA | TRBJ1-4 | TRBV7-2 | NA | CASSLEGVTITSEKLFF | TGTGCCAGCAGCTTAGAAGGGGTTACGATTACTAGTGAAAAACTGTTTTTT
few | TRBJ2-1 | TRBV28 | TRBD2 | CASSLGGFRGQFF | TGTGCCAGCAGTTTGGGAGGGTTCCGGGGGCAGTTCTTC
many | TRBJ2-2 | TRBV7-2 | NA | CASSLAVQSGELFF | TGTGCCAGCAGCTTAGCGGTGCAATCCGGGGAGCTGTTTTTT
few | TRBJ1-3 | TRBV10-3 | NA | CAISPGRERTGNTIYF | TGTGCCATCAGTCCGGGTAGGGAGCGAACGGGAAACACCATATATTTT
NA | TRBJ2-2 | TRBV5-6 | TRBD2 | CASNPSGGNTGELFF | TGTGCCAGCAACCCCAGCGGGGGGAACACCGGGGAGCTGTTTTTT
many | TRBJ1-2 | TRBV7-2 | TRBD1 | CASSIDRGNGYTF | TGTGCCAGCAGTATAGACAGGGGAAATGGCTACACCTTC
few | TRBJ1-4 | TRBV14 | NA | CASSQELGINEKLFF | TGTGCCAGCAGCCAAGAATTGGGAATTAATGAAAAACTGTTTTTT
NA | TRBJ2-3 | TRBV14 | TRBD1 | CASSRTGGFTFGTQYF | TGTGCCAGCAGCCGTACAGGGGGGTTCACATTCGGTACGCAGTATTTT
NA | TRBJ2-1 | TRBV6-2/TRBV6-3 | TRBD2 | CASAPGLAVNEQFF | TGTGCCAGCGCCCCAGGACTAGCAGTCAATGAGCAGTTCTTC